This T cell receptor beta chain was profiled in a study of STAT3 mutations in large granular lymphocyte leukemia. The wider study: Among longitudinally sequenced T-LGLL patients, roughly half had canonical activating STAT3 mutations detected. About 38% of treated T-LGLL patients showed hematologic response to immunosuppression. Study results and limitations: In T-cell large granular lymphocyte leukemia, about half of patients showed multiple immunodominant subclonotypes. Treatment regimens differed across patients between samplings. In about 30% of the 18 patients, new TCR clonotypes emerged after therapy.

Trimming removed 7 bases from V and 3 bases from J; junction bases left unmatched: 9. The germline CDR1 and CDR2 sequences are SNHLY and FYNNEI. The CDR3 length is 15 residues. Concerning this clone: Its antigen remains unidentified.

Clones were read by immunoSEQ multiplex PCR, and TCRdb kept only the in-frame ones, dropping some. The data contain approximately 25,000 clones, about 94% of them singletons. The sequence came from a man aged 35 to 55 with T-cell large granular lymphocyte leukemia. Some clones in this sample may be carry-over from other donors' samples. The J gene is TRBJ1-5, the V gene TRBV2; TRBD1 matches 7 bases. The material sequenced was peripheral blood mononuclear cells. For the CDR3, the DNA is TGTGCCAGCAACCCCGCGGGACAGCTCAATCAGCCCCAGCATTTT. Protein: CASNPAGQLNQPQHF.